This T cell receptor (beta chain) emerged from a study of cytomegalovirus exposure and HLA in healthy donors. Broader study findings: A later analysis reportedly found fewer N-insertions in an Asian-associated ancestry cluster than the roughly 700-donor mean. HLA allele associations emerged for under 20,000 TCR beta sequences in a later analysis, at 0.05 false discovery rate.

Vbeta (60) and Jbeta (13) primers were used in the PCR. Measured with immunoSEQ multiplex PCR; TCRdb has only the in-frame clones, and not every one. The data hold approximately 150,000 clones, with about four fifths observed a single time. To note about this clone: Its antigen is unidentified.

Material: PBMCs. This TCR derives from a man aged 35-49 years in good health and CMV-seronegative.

CDR3 residues: CASSFRTGPSSTDTQYF. CDR3 in DNA: TGTGCCAGCAGCTTCAGGACAGGTCCCTCTAGCACAGATACGCAGTATTTT. This chain joins TRBV7-8 and TRBJ2-3; TRBD1 aligns across 7 bases. V was pared by 3 bases and J by 0 bases, with 9 bases of the junction left unmatched. There are 17 residues in the CDR3. CDR1 is SGHVS, CDR2 FQNEAQ, per germline.